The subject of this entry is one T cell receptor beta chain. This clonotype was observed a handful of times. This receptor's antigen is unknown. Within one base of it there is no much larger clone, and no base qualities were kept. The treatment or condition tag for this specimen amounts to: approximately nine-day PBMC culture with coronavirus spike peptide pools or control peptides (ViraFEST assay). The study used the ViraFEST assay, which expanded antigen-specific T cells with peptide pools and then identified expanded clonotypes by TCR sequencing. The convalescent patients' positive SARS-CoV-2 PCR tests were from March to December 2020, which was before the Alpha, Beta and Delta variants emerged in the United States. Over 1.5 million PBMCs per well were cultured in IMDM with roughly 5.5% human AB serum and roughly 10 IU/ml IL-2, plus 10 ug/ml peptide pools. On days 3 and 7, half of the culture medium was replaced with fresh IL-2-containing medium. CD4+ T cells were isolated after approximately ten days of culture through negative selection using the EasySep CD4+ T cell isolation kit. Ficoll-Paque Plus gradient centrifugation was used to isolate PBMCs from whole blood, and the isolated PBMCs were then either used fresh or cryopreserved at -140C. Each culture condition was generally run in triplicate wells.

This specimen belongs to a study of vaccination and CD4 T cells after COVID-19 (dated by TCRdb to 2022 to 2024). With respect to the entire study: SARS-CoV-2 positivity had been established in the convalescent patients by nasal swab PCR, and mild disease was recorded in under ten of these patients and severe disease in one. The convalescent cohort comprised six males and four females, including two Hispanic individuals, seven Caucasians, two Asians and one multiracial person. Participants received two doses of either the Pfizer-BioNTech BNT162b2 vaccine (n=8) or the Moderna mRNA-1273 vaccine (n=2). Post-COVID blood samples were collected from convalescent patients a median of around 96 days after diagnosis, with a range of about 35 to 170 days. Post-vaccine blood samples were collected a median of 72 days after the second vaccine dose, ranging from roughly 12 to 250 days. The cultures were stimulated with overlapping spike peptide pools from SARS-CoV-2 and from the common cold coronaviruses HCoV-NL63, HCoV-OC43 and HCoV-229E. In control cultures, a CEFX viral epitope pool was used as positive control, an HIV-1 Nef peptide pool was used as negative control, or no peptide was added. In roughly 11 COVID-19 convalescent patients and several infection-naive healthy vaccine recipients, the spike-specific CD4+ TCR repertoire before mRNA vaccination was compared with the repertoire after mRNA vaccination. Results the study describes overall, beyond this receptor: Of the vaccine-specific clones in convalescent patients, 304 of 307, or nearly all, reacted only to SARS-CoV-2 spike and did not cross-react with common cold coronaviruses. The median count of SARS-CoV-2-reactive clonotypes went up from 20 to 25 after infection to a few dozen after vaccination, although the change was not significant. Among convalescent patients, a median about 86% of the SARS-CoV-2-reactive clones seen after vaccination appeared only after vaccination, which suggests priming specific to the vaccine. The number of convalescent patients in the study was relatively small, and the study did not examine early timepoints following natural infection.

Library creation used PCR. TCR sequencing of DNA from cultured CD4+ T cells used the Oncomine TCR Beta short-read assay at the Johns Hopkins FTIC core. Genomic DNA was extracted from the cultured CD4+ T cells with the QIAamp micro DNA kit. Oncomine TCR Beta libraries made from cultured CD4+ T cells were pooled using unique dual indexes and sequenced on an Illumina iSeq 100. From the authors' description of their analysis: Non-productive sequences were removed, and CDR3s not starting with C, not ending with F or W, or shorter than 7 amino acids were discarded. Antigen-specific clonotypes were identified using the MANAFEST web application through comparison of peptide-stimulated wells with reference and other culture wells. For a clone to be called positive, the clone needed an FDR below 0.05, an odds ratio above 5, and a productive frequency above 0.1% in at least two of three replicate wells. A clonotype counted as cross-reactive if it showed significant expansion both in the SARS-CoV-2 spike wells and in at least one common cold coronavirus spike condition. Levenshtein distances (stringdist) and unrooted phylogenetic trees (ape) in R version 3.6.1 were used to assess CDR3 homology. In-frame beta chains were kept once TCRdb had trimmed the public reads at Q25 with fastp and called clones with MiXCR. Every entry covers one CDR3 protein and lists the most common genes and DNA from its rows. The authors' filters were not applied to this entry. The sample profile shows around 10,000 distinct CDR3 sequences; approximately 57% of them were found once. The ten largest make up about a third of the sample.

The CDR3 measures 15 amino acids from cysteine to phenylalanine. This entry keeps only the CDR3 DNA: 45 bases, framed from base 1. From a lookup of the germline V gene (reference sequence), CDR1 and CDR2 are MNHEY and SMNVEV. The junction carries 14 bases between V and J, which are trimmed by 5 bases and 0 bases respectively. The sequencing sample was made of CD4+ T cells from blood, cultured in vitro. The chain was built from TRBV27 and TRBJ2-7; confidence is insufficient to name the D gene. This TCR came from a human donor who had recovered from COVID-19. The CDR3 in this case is CASSLRAESSYEQYF. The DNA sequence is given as TGTGCCAGCAGTCTCCGGGCGGAGAGCTCCTACGAGCAGTACTTC.